The 22 T cell receptor beta chains presented below share a single source sample, sequenced in a study of tissue T cells after allogeneic stem cell transplantation. Time point here: mouse harvest day 14 after allogeneic transplant. The graft held 10^6 splenic CD5+ T cells and 10^7 T-cell-depleted bone marrow cells. Using immunoSEQ multiplex PCR, the repertoire was profiled, and TCRdb retains in-frame clones only, with some absent. This sample has under 9,000 clones, with roughly a third found just once. The sample comprised skin. The receptors originated from a female BALB/c mouse given C57BL/6 T cells with graft-versus-host disease after an allogeneic hematopoietic cell transplant.

This clone is labeled as medium-sized (0.01 to 0.1%). The gene symbols are mouse symbols. The read gets to within 1 residue of the CDR3 end, and the germline J gene fills in the rest. Within the sample, other DNA sequences also encode this same CDR3. This rearrangement joins TRBV23 to TRBJ2-5; the D call in the table, TRBD1, was not verified against the DNA. The CDR3 loop spans 14 amino acids. Germline V gene data show CDR1 as KGHTA and CDR2 as FQNQQP. The CDR3 loop reads CSSSPTGGQDTQYF. Partial CDR3 DNA: TGCTCCAGCAGCCCGACAGGGGGCCAAGACACCCAGTAC.

Concerning this clone: Each gene name is a mouse one. The read ends 1 residue shy of where the CDR3 ends; the end is completed using the germline J gene. The chain joins TRBV26 to TRBJ1-1, with D possibly matching TRBD1 (5 bases). This CDR3 has 14 residues. Trimming shortened V by 4 bases and J by 0 bases, and 9 bases separated the two germline ends. Germline V gives CDR1 KGHPV, CDR2 FQNQEV (reference sequence). The sequenced CDR3 bases are TGTGCCAGCAGTCGGTGGGGGGCAAACACAGAAGTCTTC. It yields the protein CASSRWGANTEVF. The full CDR3 protein reads CASSRWGANTEVFF.

This clone showed up just a few times. Gene names are mouse gene names. The CDR3 goes on 1 residue after the read ends, and that part is filled in from the germline J gene. V usage is TRBV3 and J usage is TRBJ2-7, with 13 positions matching TRBD2. Germline CDR1 SNHLY, CDR2 FYNGKV (reference sequence). There are 14 residues in the CDR3. With V trimmed by 4 bases and J by 7 bases, 4 bases remained unmatched. The covered CDR3 bases are TGTGCCAGCAGCTCTGGACTGGGGGGGCGGGAACAGTAC. This sequence encodes CASSSGLGGREQY. The entire CDR3 protein is CASSSGLGGREQYF.

In its sample, this clone was seen once. Gene and germline names: mouse. The CDR3 is cut off 1 residue early in the read; its end comes from the germline J gene. The rearrangement joins TRBV3 to TRBJ1-1; 9 positions match TRBD1. This CDR3 has 14 residues. The V gene end was trimmed by 6 bases and the J gene end by 4 bases; junction bases not matched to a gene: 6. Germline values: CDR1 SNHLY, CDR2 FYNGKV (reference sequence). The sequenced part of the CDR3 DNA is TGTGCCAGCAGAACAGGGGGCGGGTCCACAGAAGTCTTC. It is translated as CASRTGGGSTEVF. The whole CDR3 is CASRTGGGSTEVFF.

Concerning this clone: Germline and genes: mouse. Coverage ceases 1 residue before the CDR3 finishes, and the germline J gene fills in the end. V gene TRBV29 combines with J gene TRBJ1-3; 12 bases match TRBD1. The trim removed 4 bases at V and 0 bases at J, leaving 4 bases unmatched. From germline, CDR1 is MSHET and CDR2 SYDVDS. There are 17 residues in the CDR3. The CDR3 DNA, read in part, is TGTGCTAGCAGTTGGGGACAGGGGGCCCTTTCTGGAAATACGCTCTAT. It yields the protein CASSWGQGALSGNTLY. The whole CDR3 protein is CASSWGQGALSGNTLYF. The variable domain in full, with the rest retrieved from reference TRBV29 and TRBJ1-3, is DMKVTQMPRYLIKRMGENVLLECGQDMSHETMYWYRQDPGLGLQLIYISYDVDSNSEGDIPKGYRVSRKKREHFSLILDSAKTNQTSVYFCASSWGQGALSGNTLYFGEGSRLIVV.

With regard to this clone: Genes and germline come from the mouse. The read is 1 residue too short to cover the CDR3 end, so that end is filled in from the germline J gene. V is TRBV13-3 and J is TRBJ2-1; 10 nucleotides agree with TRBD1. J lost 7 bases, V lost 4 bases, and 5 bases had no gene match. The germline V gene has CDR1 NNHDY and CDR2 SYVADS. This CDR3 comprises 14 residues. CDR3 DNA (partial): TGTGCCAGCAGTCGACAGGGGGCGCGGGCTGAGCAGTTC. It is translated as CASSRQGARAEQF. The complete CDR3 sequence is CASSRQGARAEQFF.

A few counts support this clone. Gene names follow the mouse nomenclature. Incomplete CDR3 DNA: TGTGCCAGCAGTTTAGGGGGTCGCCAAGACACCCAGTAC. Its translation: CASSLGGRQDTQY. The CDR3 as a whole reads CASSLGGRQDTQYF. V and J are TRBV15 and TRBJ2-5; D gene ambiguous. The read is 1 residue too short to cover the CDR3 end, so that end is filled in from the germline J gene. V was trimmed by 1 base and J by 2 bases, leaving 7 bases between them. Germline CDR1 is SGHND and CDR2 is FRSKSL. The CDR3 is 14 residues long.

This clone rates as medium-sized. Here the gene names and germline are mouse. The read gets to within 1 residue of the CDR3 end, and the germline J gene fills in the rest. The V call is TRBV26, the J call TRBJ1-1; D perhaps matches TRBD1 (5 bases). Germline lookup yields CDR1 KGHPV and CDR2 FQNQEV (reference sequence). V dropped 4 bases and J dropped 0 bases, with 12 bases sitting between them. This CDR3 spans 15 amino acids. This CDR3 is CASSRPGRSNTEVFF. Incomplete CDR3 DNA: TGTGCCAGCAGTCGCCCGGGACGTTCAAACACAGAAGTCTTC.

As concerns this clone: The gene names given are mouse names. The read falls 1 residue short of the CDR3 end, and the missing part is taken from the germline J gene. V gene TRBV19 combines with J gene TRBJ1-1; D uncertain. The CDR3 has 13 residues. Trimming left V 3 bases short and J 0 bases short, with 6 bases between. The germline CDR1 and CDR2 sequences are FNHDT and SITEND (reference sequence). Incomplete CDR3 DNA: TGTGCCAGCAGTACACATGCAAACACAGAAGTCTTC. Its protein is CASSTHANTEVF. The complete CDR3 sequence is CASSTHANTEVFF.

This clone was found a few times. Each gene name is a mouse one. The CDR3 extends 1 residue past the end of the read, so its final part is completed from the germline J gene. This chain joins TRBV13-1 and TRBJ1-2; the D gene is possibly TRBD1 (6 bases). The ends were cut back, 4 bases at V and 5 bases at J, with 6 bases in the middle. Germline V gives CDR1 NSHNY, CDR2 SYGAGN. The CDR3 totals 11 residues. CDR3 in amino acids: CASSTGSDYTF. The covered CDR3 bases are TGTGCCAGCAGTACAGGGTCCGACTACACC.

By frequency in the sample, this clone is medium-sized. Gene names are the mouse ones. The CDR3 is cut off 1 residue early in the read; its end comes from the germline J gene. The genes are TRBV26 and TRBJ2-1; 14 bases fit TRBD2. J lost 3 bases, V lost 1 base, and 2 bases had no gene match. This CDR3 comprises 17 residues. In germline, CDR1 is KGHPV, CDR2 FQNQEV (reference sequence). Incomplete CDR3 DNA: TGTGCCAGCAGTCTGTGGGGACTGGGGGGGCCCTATGCTGAGCAGTTC. Amino acids: CASSLWGLGGPYAEQF. The whole CDR3 reads CASSLWGLGGPYAEQFF.

This clone counts as large. Mouse gene names apply. The CDR3 end is not reached by the read, which stops 1 residue before it; the germline J gene fills it in. V gene TRBV29 combines with J gene TRBJ2-7; D unclear. Germline V lookup: CDR1 MSHET, CDR2 SYDVDS. The V end lost 3 bases, the J end lost 4 bases, and 7 bases lay between the germline ends. The CDR3 has 12 residues. CDR3 bases read: TGTGCTAGCAGTTTCGATAAATATGAACAGTAC. This translates into CASSFDKYEQY. The full CDR3 reads CASSFDKYEQYF.

Of note for this clone: The genes and germline here are from mouse. The read stops 1 residue short of the end of the CDR3; the missing end is completed from the germline J gene. The chain carries TRBV4 and TRBJ1-1; 7 bases line up with TRBD1. The germline CDR1 and CDR2 sequences are LGHDT and YNNKQL (reference sequence). The CDR3 totals 14 residues. The ends lost 3 bases at V and 4 bases at J; junction bases unmatched: 5. This chain's CDR3 is CASSYPGQVTEVFF. CDR3 bases read: TGTGCCAGCAGCTATCCTGGACAGGTCACAGAAGTCTTC.

Concerning this clone itself: The listed genes are named as in mouse. The read comes to an end 1 residue before the CDR3 does, leaving the germline J gene to fill in the end. This sequence joins TRBV2 and TRBJ1-2; TRBD1 aligns across 7 bases. V lost 3 bases to trimming and J lost 2 bases; unmatched junction nucleotides: 0. This CDR3 is built from 13 residues. Looked up from germline, CDR1 is LGHNA and CDR2 is YSYQKL. The CDR3 spells CASSQDRNSDYTF. The DNA read from the CDR3 is TGTGCCAGCAGCCAGGACAGGAACTCCGACTACACC.

About this clone: The gene symbols are mouse symbols. The CDR3 end falls 1 residue outside the read, so it is completed with the germline J gene. Other DNA variants within this sample encode the same CDR3. The chain combines TRBV4 with TRBJ2-5; 8 nucleotides match TRBD2. CDR3 length: 14 residues. Germline CDR1 and CDR2: LGHDT and YNNKQL (reference sequence). The V segment lost 6 bases and the J segment 1 base; nucleotides outside the gene matches: 3. CDR3 sequence: CASRRLGHQDTQYF. The covered CDR3 bases are TGTGCCAGCAGGAGACTGGGGCACCAAGACACCCAGTAC.

Only a few counts were recorded for this clone. All gene names here are mouse names. Read sequence stops 1 residue before the CDR3 end, and the germline J gene provides the missing end. This chain links TRBV2 with TRBJ1-3; the match to TRBD1 covers 12 bases. The CDR3 extends over 16 amino acids. V gave up 5 bases and J gave up 0 bases; unmatched junction bases: 2. Looked up from germline, CDR1 is LGHNA and CDR2 is YSYQKL. The CDR3 region is CASSGDRGPSGNTLYF. CDR3 DNA, as far as it was read: TGTGCCAGCAGCGGGGACAGGGGGCCTTCTGGAAATACGCTCTAT.

This clone occurred a few times. Gene names and germline refer to mouse. The sequenced fragment ends 1 residue before the CDR3 boundary, so the rest is inferred from the germline J gene. This chain connects TRBV4 to TRBJ2-2, with TRBD1 matching over 7 bases. CDR1 and CDR2 (germline): LGHDT, YNNKQL (reference sequence). The CDR3 covers 13 residues. The CDR3 DNA, read in part, is TGTGAAACCGGGACAGCAAACACCGGGCAGCTCTAC. This encodes CETGTANTGQLY. The whole CDR3 sequence is CETGTANTGQLYF.

Concerning this clone: These gene names are mouse names. The CDR3 is cut off 1 residue early in the read; its end comes from the germline J gene. V usage is TRBV31 and J usage is TRBJ2-1; 8 bases fit TRBD2. V gave up 3 bases and J gave up 3 bases; unmatched junction bases: 1. The CDR3 covers 13 residues. Germline CDR1 GKSSPN, CDR2 SITVG. The CDR3 spells CAWRTGVYAEQFF. The covered CDR3 bases are TGTGCCTGGAGGACTGGGGTCTATGCTGAGCAGTTC.

Note on this clone: Gene labels here are mouse ones. The sequence runs out 1 residue before the end of the CDR3; the remainder is reconstructed from the germline J gene. The gene calls are TRBV26 and TRBJ2-5; the match to TRBD1 covers 10 bases. The CDR3 length is 15 residues. Losses at the gene ends were 0 bases for V and 5 bases for J; bases not matched to a gene: 2. CDR1 and CDR2 from the germline V gene are KGHPV and FQNQEV (reference sequence). The CDR3 DNA, read in part, is TGTGCCAGCAGTCTGTCGACAGGGGGCCGAGACACCCAGTAC. Amino acid sequence: CASSLSTGGRDTQY. The complete CDR3 reads CASSLSTGGRDTQYF.

Remarks on this clone: Gene names refer to mouse genes. The read gets to within 1 residue of the CDR3 end, and the germline J gene fills in the rest. The chain combines TRBV12-1 with TRBJ2-2; TRBD2 agrees at 9 bases. This CDR3 has 14 amino acids. Germline V gives CDR1 SGHSN, CDR2 HYEKVE. The V and J ends lost 2 bases and 6 bases, in that order; junction bases with no gene match: 3. The DNA read from the CDR3 is TGTGCCAGCTCTCGACTGGGGGACGCCGGGCAGCTCTAC. It translates to CASSRLGDAGQLY. The whole CDR3 sequence reads CASSRLGDAGQLYF.

As regards this clone: Gene names denote mouse genes. The read terminates 1 residue before the CDR3 end, so the remaining end is supplied by the germline J gene. The V call is TRBV5, the J call TRBJ2-1, with 11 bases fitting TRBD2. V lost 3 bases and J lost 4; bases outside the gene matches: 5. CDR1 is LGHNA, CDR2 YNLKQL, per germline (reference sequence). The CDR3 totals 16 residues. The CDR3 here is CASSHYRDWGYAEQFF. The CDR3 DNA, read in part, is TGTGCCAGCAGCCATTACCGGGACTGGGGGTATGCTGAGCAGTTC.

This clone was observed a handful of times. Here the gene names and germline are mouse. The CDR3 is cut off 1 residue early in the read; its end comes from the germline J gene. The gene calls are TRBV13-1 and TRBJ2-4; D tentatively reads TRBD1 or TRBD2 (7 bases each). Germline values: CDR1 NSHNY, CDR2 SYGAGN. Trimming removed 3 bases from V and 7 bases from J, with 9 bases in between. This CDR3 has 12 residues. Incomplete CDR3 DNA: TGTGCCAGCAGTGCAGGGGGGGACACCTTGTAC. Amino acids: CASSAGGDTLY. The entire CDR3 protein reads CASSAGGDTLYF.